This TCR beta chain comes out of a study of cytomegalovirus exposure and HLA in healthy donors. The table lists this clone with a few counts. The length of the CDR3 is 14 residues. The V gene's germline CDR1 is KGHSH and CDR2 LQKENI. V lost 3 bases, J lost 3 bases, and 1 base stayed unmatched. PCR was performed using 60 Vbeta and 13 Jbeta primers. Here immunoSEQ multiplex PCR was the method, and the copy in TCRdb shows in-frame clones only, minus some. This table has roughly 100,000 clones, roughly 80% appearing once. The chain couples TRBV18 to TRBJ1-3; TRBD1 aligns across 8 bases. Source material: PBMCs. The receptor was isolated from a man between 60 and 70 years old in good health and CMV-seronegative. In nucleotides, the CDR3 is TGTGCCAGCTCACCGACAGGGGATGGAAACACCATATATTTT. It is translated as CASSPTGDGNTIYF. Together with reference TRBV18 and TRBJ1-3, the CDR3 gives the full variable domain: NAGVMQNPRHLVRRRGQEARLRCSPMKGHSHVYWYRQLPEEGLKFMVYLQKENIIDESGMPKERFSAEFPKEGPSILRIQQVVRGDSAAYFCASSPTGDGNTIYFGEGSWLTVV.